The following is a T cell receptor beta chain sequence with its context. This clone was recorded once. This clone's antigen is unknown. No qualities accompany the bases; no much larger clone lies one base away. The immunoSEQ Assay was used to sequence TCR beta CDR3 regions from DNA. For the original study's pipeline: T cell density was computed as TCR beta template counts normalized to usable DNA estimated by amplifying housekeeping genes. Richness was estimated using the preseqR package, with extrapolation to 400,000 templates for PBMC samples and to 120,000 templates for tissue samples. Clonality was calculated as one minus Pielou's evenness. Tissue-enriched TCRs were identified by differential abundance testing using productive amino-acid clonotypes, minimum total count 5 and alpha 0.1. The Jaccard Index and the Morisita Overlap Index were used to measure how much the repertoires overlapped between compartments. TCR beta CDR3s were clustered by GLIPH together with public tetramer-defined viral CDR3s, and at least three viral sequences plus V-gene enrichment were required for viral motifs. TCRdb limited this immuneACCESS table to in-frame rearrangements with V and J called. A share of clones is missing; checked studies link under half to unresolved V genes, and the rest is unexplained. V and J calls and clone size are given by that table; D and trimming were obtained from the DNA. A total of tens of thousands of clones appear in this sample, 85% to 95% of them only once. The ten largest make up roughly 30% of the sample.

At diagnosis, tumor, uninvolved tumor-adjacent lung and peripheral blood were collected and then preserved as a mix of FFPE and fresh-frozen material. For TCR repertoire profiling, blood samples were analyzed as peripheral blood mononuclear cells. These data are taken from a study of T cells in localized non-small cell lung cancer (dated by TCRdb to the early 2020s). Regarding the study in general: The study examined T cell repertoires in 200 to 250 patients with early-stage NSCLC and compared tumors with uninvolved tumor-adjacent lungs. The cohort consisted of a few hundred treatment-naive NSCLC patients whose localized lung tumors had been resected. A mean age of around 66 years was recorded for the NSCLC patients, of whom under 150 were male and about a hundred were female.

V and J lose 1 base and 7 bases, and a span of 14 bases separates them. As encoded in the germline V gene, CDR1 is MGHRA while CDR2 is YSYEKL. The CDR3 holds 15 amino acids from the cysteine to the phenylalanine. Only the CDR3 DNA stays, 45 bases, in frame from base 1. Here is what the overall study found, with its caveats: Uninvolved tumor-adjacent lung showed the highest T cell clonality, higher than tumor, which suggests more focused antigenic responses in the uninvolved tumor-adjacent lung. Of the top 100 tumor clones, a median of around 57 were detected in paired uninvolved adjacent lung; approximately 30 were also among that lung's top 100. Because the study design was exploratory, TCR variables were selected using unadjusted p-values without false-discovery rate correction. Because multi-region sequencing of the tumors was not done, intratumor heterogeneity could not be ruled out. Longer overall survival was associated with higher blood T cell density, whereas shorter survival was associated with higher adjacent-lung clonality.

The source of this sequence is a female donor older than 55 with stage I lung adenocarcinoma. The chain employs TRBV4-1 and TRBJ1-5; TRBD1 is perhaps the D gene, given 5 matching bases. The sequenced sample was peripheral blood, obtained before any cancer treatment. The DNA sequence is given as TGCGCCAGCAGCCAAGGGCAGGGTAACCGACAGCCCCAGCATTTT. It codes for CASSQGQGNRQPQHF.